The present TCR beta chain was sequenced within a study of beta chain features in type 1 diabetes. Expressed TCRB transcripts were sequenced after all isolated RNA was converted to cDNA. Only in-frame clones appear in the TCRdb table, and some are missing; sequencing was by immunoSEQ multiplex PCR. The profile covers around 450,000 clones, with about an eighth appearing a single time and over 0.04% taken by the ten largest. The CDR3 runs to 14 residues. Germline V CDR1 and CDR2: GTSNPN, SVGIG (reference sequence). Trimming stripped 5 bases from V and 0 bases from J, with 14 bases between. Cell sorting via CD45RO/CCR7/CD25/CD127/CD95/CD27 was performed to obtain CD4+ naive, central memory, regulatory and stem cell-like memory cells.

The receptor was derived from a woman in her late teens or twenties in good health. Material: naive CD4+ T cells from blood. The gene calls are TRBV30 and TRBJ2-7; D perhaps matches TRBD2 (6 bases). The CDR3 sequence: CAWARGRSSYEQYF. The CDR3 nucleotides are TGTGCCTGGGCTCGTGGGAGGAGCTCCTACGAGCAGTACTTC.